The present T cell receptor (beta chain) was sequenced within a study of beta chain features in type 1 diabetes. About the study: All samples combined gave just under 110 million sorted cells for examination. Study-level points and caveats: PCR may have favored shorter templates equally in patients and controls. Moderate yet significant TCRB CDR3 shortening was seen in Type 1 diabetes patients in all four CD4+ subsets. The naive, central memory and Treg TCRB repertoires of patients appeared to be more similar to one another than those of healthy donors.

CD4+ naive, central memory, regulatory and stem cell-like memory cells were sorted via CD45RO/CCR7/CD25/CD127/CD95/CD27. Sequenced material consisted of expressed TCRB transcripts (all of the isolated RNA was reverse transcribed). Assay used: immunoSEQ multiplex PCR; TCRdb lists only in-frame clones, some missing. The sample shows tens of thousands of clones, more than 45% of them seen only once. As concerns this clone: Its target is not known.

The sequence was obtained from a man between 18 and 35 years old with type 1 diabetes. The sample comprised stem cell memory CD4+ T cells from blood.

The DNA for the CDR3 is TGCGCCAGCAGCTGGGACGGACAGCCCAATCAGCCCCAGCATTTT. Amino acids: CASSWDGQPNQPQHF. This chain links TRBV5-1 with TRBJ1-5, with TRBD1 as a possible D gene (6 bases). CDR1 and CDR2 from the germline V gene are SGHRS and YFSETQ. V was pared by 3 bases and J by 3 bases, with 13 bases between. The CDR3 extends over 15 amino acids.